Listed here are 31 T cell receptor beta chains from one sample, sequenced in a study of blood T cell repertoires in COVID-19. Sequenced by immunoSEQ multiplex PCR; TCRdb stores in-frame clones only, minus some. This repertoire shows about 170,000 clones, approximately 83% found once; its top ten account for roughly 3%. The source material was peripheral blood. The source of these receptors is a human donor with acute or convalescent COVID-19. The donor label of this sample is uncertain.

This clone was seen only a few times. CDR3 loop: CASSPGLGNTIYF. The CDR3 nucleotides are TGTGCCAGCAGCCCAGGTCTTGGAAACACCATATATTTT. The V call is TRBV2, the J call TRBJ1-3; D not resolved. There are 13 residues in the CDR3. V dropped 6 bases and J dropped 3 bases, with 9 bases sitting between them. CDR1 SNHLY and CDR2 FYNNEI come from the germline V gene. The full variable domain, with the rest looked up from reference TRBV2 and TRBJ1-3, is EPEVTQTPSHQVTQMGQEVILRCVPISNHLYFYWYRQILGQKVEFLVSFYNNEISEKSEIFDDQFSVERPDGSNFTLKIRSTKLEDSAMYFCASSPGLGNTIYFGEGSWLTVV.

CDR3 nucleotide sequence: TGTGCCAGCAGTGCGAGGTTTGATTCACCCCTCCACTTT. Its translation is CASSARFDSPLHF. This chain joins TRBV6-4 and TRBJ1-6; D unclear. The V end lost 4 bases, the J end lost 8 bases, and 9 bases lay between the germline ends. This CDR3 has 13 amino acids. Germline V CDR1 and CDR2: MRHNA, SNTAGT.

The chain couples TRBV4-1 to TRBJ2-7, with D maybe TRBD1 (6 bases). Germline V gives CDR1 MGHRA, CDR2 YSYEKL. Trimming took off 4 bases at V and 0 bases at J, with 16 bases between the two ends. The CDR3 has 16 amino acids. The CDR3 coding sequence is TGCGCCAGCAGCCGCTTGGAGGCAGGGGCCTCCTACGAGCAGTACTTC. Translated, it gives CASSRLEAGASYEQYF.

The chain uses TRBV5-5 and TRBJ2-2; TRBD1 matches at 10 bases. Germline trimming cut 4 bases from V and 3 bases from J; bases unmatched to any gene: 6. CDR1 is SGHKS and CDR2 is YYEKEE in the germline V gene (reference sequence). CDR3 length: 16 amino acids. CDR3 bases: TGTGCCAGCAGCCACCGGGACAGGGGAGACACCGGGGAGCTGTTTTTT. Its protein is CASSHRDRGDTGELFF.

The chain is built from TRBV6-5 and TRBJ1-2; 9 positions agree with TRBD1. V was pared by 5 bases and J by 7 bases, with 2 bases of the junction left unmatched. The V gene's germline CDR1 is MNHEY and CDR2 SVGAGI. The CDR3 extends over 12 amino acids. CDR3 protein: CASSTGGIGYTF. The CDR3 bases are TGTGCCAGCAGTACAGGGGGCATTGGCTACACCTTC.

This clone was seen a single time. J is TRBJ1-1 and V is TRBV15; 10 bases are shared with TRBD1. Germline CDR1 and CDR2: LNHNV and YYDKDF (reference sequence). V shed 7 bases, J shed 1 base, and the junction held 6 bases outside the gene matches. The CDR3 consists of 15 residues. The DNA for the CDR3 is TGTGCCACCACCATAGGGGACAGGGGGAACACTGAAGCTTTCTTT. Translation gives CATTIGDRGNTEAFF.

The rearrangement joins TRBV11-1 to TRBJ2-2, with D possibly TRBD2 on 6 matching bases. V dropped 6 bases and J dropped 1 base, with 15 bases sitting between them. This CDR3 contains 16 residues. In germline, CDR1 is SGHAT, CDR2 FQDESV (reference sequence). CDR3 DNA sequence: TGTGCCAGCAGGCAGACGGGACTCCAGAACACCGGGGAGCTGTTTTTT. This sequence encodes CASRQTGLQNTGELFF.

The J gene is TRBJ1-3, the V gene TRBV12-3 or TRBV12-4; D is ambiguous. CDR3 size: 13 residues. The germline V and J ends were trimmed by 5 bases and 3 bases, with 8 bases remaining between them. CDR3 amino acids: CASSSNSGNTIYF. The CDR3 DNA sequence: TGTGCCAGCAGTAGTAACAGTGGAAACACCATATATTTT.

The chain carries TRBV18 and TRBJ2-3; D perhaps matches TRBD1 (6 bases). V lost 7 bases and J lost 5, with 19 bases in between. The CDR3 loop spans 15 amino acids. Germline V gene lookup returns CDR1 KGHSH and CDR2 LQKENI. CDR3 bases: TGTGCCAGCTTAAAGACAGGTTCTCCACAAGATACGCAGTATTTT. It translates to CASLKTGSPQDTQYF. Full variable domain (missing parts from reference TRBV18 and TRBJ2-3): NAGVMQNPRHLVRRRGQEARLRCSPMKGHSHVYWYRQLPEEGLKFMVYLQKENIIDESGMPKERFSAEFPKEGPSILRIQQVVRGDSAAYFCASLKTGSPQDTQYFGPGTRLTVL.

J is TRBJ1-2 and V is TRBV7-6, with 7 bases lining up with TRBD1. V dropped 5 bases and J dropped 8; count of bases not matched to a gene: 8. Germline-derived CDR1 and CDR2 are SGHVS and FNYEAQ. There are 13 residues in the CDR3. The CDR3 sequence is CASSEFDRDGYTF. In nucleotides, the CDR3 is TGTGCCAGCAGCGAATTCGACAGGGACGGCTACACCTTC.

V is TRBV6-5 and J is TRBJ2-7; 7 positions match TRBD2. Germline CDR1 reads MNHEY; CDR2 reads SVGAGI. This CDR3 is built from 15 residues. The V and J ends lost 6 bases and 6 bases, in that order; junction bases with no gene match: 14. The CDR3 region is CASRGGGGLAGEQYF. As DNA, the CDR3 is TGTGCCAGCAGAGGCGGGGGAGGGCTCGCAGGCGAGCAGTACTTC.

The chain recombines TRBV9 with TRBJ1-5, with D possibly TRBD1 on 5 matching bases. Germline CDR1 reads SGDLS; CDR2 reads YYNGEE. This CDR3 contains 13 residues. V lost 7 bases and J 1 base, leaving 9 bases between the germline ends. CDR3 DNA: TGTGCCAGCGGAGACAGAAGCAATCAGCCCCAGCATTTT. Its protein is CASGDRSNQPQHF.

In this sample, this clone turned up once. The J gene is TRBJ1-2, the V gene TRBV18; 10 bases match TRBD1. The CDR3 runs to 15 residues. V lost 3 bases to trimming and J lost 4 bases; unmatched junction nucleotides: 5. From germline, CDR1 is KGHSH and CDR2 LQKENI. The CDR3 nucleotides are TGTGCCAGCTCACCCGGACAGGGGGGAACCTATGGCTACACCTTC. Protein product: CASSPGQGGTYGYTF.

The DNA for the CDR3 is TGTGCCAGCAGCCAAGATTTGACGGGATCCTATGGCTACACCTTC. Its protein product is CASSQDLTGSYGYTF. V is TRBV3-1 (or the pseudogene TRBV3-2) and J is TRBJ1-2; D is undetermined. The length of the CDR3 is 15 residues. Trimming pared 0 bases from V and 4 bases from J, leaving 12 bases between. Germline CDR1 reads LGHDT; CDR2 reads YNNKEL (reference sequence).

This sequence joins TRBV3-1 (or the pseudogene TRBV3-2) and TRBJ1-2; no reliable D call. The CDR3 contains 16 residues. V gave up 1 base and J gave up 0 bases, with 12 bases separating them. Germline-derived CDR1 and CDR2 are LGHDT and YNNKEL (reference sequence). The CDR3 DNA reads TGTGCCAGCAGCCAAGGATCGGGGAGGTCTAACTATGGCTACACCTTC. Residues: CASSQGSGRSNYGYTF.

The chain combines TRBV19 with TRBJ2-5; maybe TRBD2 (6 bases). Germline CDR1 and CDR2: LNHDA and SQIVND (reference sequence). This CDR3 is 17 amino acids long. Trimming pared 3 bases from V and 2 bases from J, leaving 19 bases between. In DNA, the CDR3 is TGTGCCAGTAGTATTCAGGGTGGCGGGACGGGGCAAGAGACCCAGTACTTC. Translation gives CASSIQGGGTGQETQYF.

In this sample, this clone turned up a few times. The J gene is TRBJ2-2, the V gene TRBV19; 11 bases align to TRBD1. This CDR3 comprises 18 residues. With 3 bases clipped from V and 6 bases from J, the junction kept 12 bases outside the gene matches. CDR1 is LNHDA and CDR2 is SQIVND in the germline V gene (reference sequence). This CDR3 reads CASSIGRTGGAVSGELFF. CDR3 DNA: TGTGCCAGTAGTATTGGAAGGACAGGGGGCGCCGTATCCGGGGAGCTGTTTTTT.

The chain uses TRBV5-6 and TRBJ2-7; 9 nucleotides align to TRBD1. Trimming at V came to 3 bases and at J to 5 bases, leaving 3 bases not matched to a gene. Germline V lookup: CDR1 SGHDT, CDR2 YYEEEE. The CDR3 extends over 13 amino acids. As DNA, the CDR3 is TGTGCCAGCAGCTCAGGGACAGGGCACGAGCAGTACTTC. Translation gives CASSSGTGHEQYF.

The chain employs TRBV7-3 and TRBJ2-3; possible D gene TRBD2, 5 bases. The CDR3 length is 14 residues. Germline V CDR1 and CDR2: SGHTA, FQGTGA. V lost 5 bases and J 3 bases, leaving 12 bases between the germline ends. The CDR3 DNA is TGTGCCAGCAGCCCCCTTCGAGGGACAGATACGCAGTATTTT. Amino acid sequence: CASSPLRGTDTQYF.

The gene calls are TRBV2 and TRBJ1-2; 7 bases map to TRBD1. J gave up 4 bases and V 3 bases, and 11 bases lay outside the gene matches. CDR1 is SNHLY, CDR2 FYNNEI, per germline. This CDR3 is built from 16 residues. The CDR3 nucleotides are TGTGCCAGCAGTGAGCCGGGACCGGGGACAGCCTATGGCTACACCTTC. Translating gives CASSEPGPGTAYGYTF.

This chain connects TRBV3-1 (or the pseudogene TRBV3-2) to TRBJ2-1, with 8 bases identical to TRBD2. CDR1 and CDR2 (germline): LGHDT, YNNKEL (reference sequence). The CDR3 runs 12 residues. V was clipped by 8 bases and J by 9 bases; unmatched bases: 6. The DNA of the CDR3 is TGTGCCAGCTCCTTAGCGGGACCTGAGCAGTTCTTC. Translation: CASSLAGPEQFF.

The rearrangement links TRBV30 to TRBJ1-4; D remains unclear. Germline-derived CDR1 and CDR2 are GTSNPN and SVGIG (reference sequence). V was pared by 2 bases and J by 8 bases, with 12 bases between. This CDR3 has 13 residues. The CDR3 sequence is CAWSMRAAEKLFF. DNA of the CDR3: TGTGCCTGGAGTATGCGGGCAGCCGAAAAACTGTTTTTT. The full variable domain, completed using reference TRBV30 and TRBJ1-4, is SQTIHQWPATLVQPVGSPLSLECTVEGTSNPNLYWYRQAAGRGLQLLFYSVGIGQISSEVPQNLSASRPQDRQFILSSKKLLLSDSGFYLCAWSMRAAEKLFFGSGTQLSVL.

V usage is TRBV3-1 (or the pseudogene TRBV3-2) and J usage is TRBJ1-6, with 7 bases identical to TRBD1. The V gene's germline CDR1 is LGHDT and CDR2 YNNKEL (reference sequence). This CDR3 has 14 amino acids. J was trimmed by 8 bases and V by 6 bases; bases with no gene match: 7. The CDR3 sequence: CASSGQVIDSPLHF. In DNA, the CDR3 is TGTGCCAGCAGTGGACAGGTCATTGATTCACCCCTCCACTTT.

The CDR3 loop reads CASSTRTGGGKKGGNTIYF. In DNA, the CDR3 is TGTGCCAGCAGCACTCGGACAGGGGGCGGAAAAAAGGGTGGAAACACCATATATTTT. The chain employs TRBV9 and TRBJ1-3; 11 bases line up with TRBD1. CDR1 and CDR2 from the germline V gene are SGDLS and YYNGEE. The CDR3 is 19 amino acids. V dropped 4 bases and J dropped 3; count of bases not matched to a gene: 15.

The chain recombines TRBV19 with TRBJ2-1, with D possibly matching TRBD1 (5 bases). V gave up 1 base and J gave up 9 bases, with 13 bases separating them. This CDR3 is built from 14 residues. Germline V gene sequence: CDR1 LNHDA, CDR2 SQIVND (reference sequence). The CDR3 coding sequence is TGTGCCAGTAGTATAGCCGCAGGGCCAAGTGAGCAGTTCTTC. Translating gives CASSIAAGPSEQFF.

This chain links TRBV5-4 with TRBJ1-1, with 8 nucleotides matching TRBD1. The CDR3 runs to 14 residues. J was trimmed by 5 bases and V by 6 bases; bases with no gene match: 9. The germline V gene encodes CDR1 SGHNT and CDR2 YYREEE (reference sequence). The CDR3 here is CASNIDRGGTEAFF. The DNA for the CDR3 is TGTGCCAGCAACATAGACAGGGGAGGAACTGAAGCTTTCTTT.

V gene TRBV10-3 combines with J gene TRBJ2-7, with 8 bases that match TRBD1. CDR1 and CDR2 from the germline V gene are ENHRY and SYGVKD. V gave up 4 bases and J gave up 3 bases; unmatched junction bases: 2. The CDR3 covers 13 residues. The CDR3 DNA is TGTGCCATCAGTGGTACAGGGGGCTACGAGCAGTACTTC. This gives the protein CAISGTGGYEQYF.

This clone occurred once. This chain joins TRBV18 and TRBJ2-1; D possibly corresponds to TRBD1 (5 bases). Trimming removed 8 bases from V and 4 bases from J, with 15 bases in between. Germline CDR1 KGHSH, CDR2 LQKENI. This CDR3 region has 14 residues. The CDR3 loop reads CASAHLDSYNEQFF. CDR3 bases: TGTGCCAGCGCCCACCTCGACAGTTACAATGAGCAGTTCTTC.

The J gene is TRBJ1-1, the V gene TRBV21-1. TRBV21-1 represents a pseudogene. The CDR3 sequence is 17 residues long. The CDR3 DNA follows: TGTGCCAGCAGCAAAGAGGAGTATGGGGGGGAGAACACTGAAGCTTTCTTT. Its translation: CASSKEEYGGENTEAFF.

The V gene is TRBV4-1, the J gene TRBJ1-3; D is unresolved. The germline V gene encodes CDR1 MGHRA and CDR2 YSYEKL. V shed 5 bases and J shed 0 bases, with 8 bases lying between them. The CDR3 runs 14 residues. The CDR3 sequence: CASSSGSSGNTIYF. In DNA form, the CDR3 reads TGCGCCAGCAGCTCAGGAAGCTCTGGAAACACCATATATTTT.

V usage is TRBV6-5 and J usage is TRBJ1-2; D is perhaps TRBD1 (5 bases). The germline CDR1 and CDR2 sequences are MNHEY and SVGAGI. Trimming stripped 0 bases from V and 1 base from J, with 9 bases between. There are 15 residues in the CDR3. CDR3 amino acids: CASSYSHRNNYGYTF. The CDR3 coding sequence is TGTGCCAGCAGTTACTCTCACAGGAATAACTATGGCTACACCTTC.